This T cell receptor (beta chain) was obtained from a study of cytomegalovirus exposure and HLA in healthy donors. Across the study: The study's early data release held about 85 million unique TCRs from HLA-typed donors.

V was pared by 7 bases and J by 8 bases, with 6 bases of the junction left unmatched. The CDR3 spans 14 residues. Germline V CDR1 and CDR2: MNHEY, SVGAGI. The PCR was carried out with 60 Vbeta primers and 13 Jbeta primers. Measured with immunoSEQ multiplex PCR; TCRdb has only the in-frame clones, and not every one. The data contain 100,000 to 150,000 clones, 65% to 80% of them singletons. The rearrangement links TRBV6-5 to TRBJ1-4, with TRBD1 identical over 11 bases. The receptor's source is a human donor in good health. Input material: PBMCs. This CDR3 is CASKGGTGGEKLFF. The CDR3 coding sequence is TGTGCCAGCAAAGGCGGGACAGGGGGGGAAAAACTGTTTTTT.